Reported below is one T cell receptor (beta chain). Antigen specificity is unknown. This entry is derived from a study of post-analysis software for immune sequencing data. Study summary: Disease trajectories encompassed relapsing-remitting, secondary progressive and progressive-relapsing multiple sclerosis.

In germline, CDR1 is SGHRS, CDR2 YFSETQ. This CDR3 spans 19 amino acids. Trimming took off 2 bases at V and 0 bases at J, with 18 bases between the two ends. Findings of the study overall: Batch-matched samples strongly co-clustered by F measure. The normalized Chao1 diversity of multiple sclerosis patients was significantly lower than that of controls. TRBV segments more frequent in patients than in controls numbered about 5 and included TRBV5-6, TRBV5-1 and TRBV20-1.

The TCR beta cDNA libraries contained unique molecular identifiers. When about 0.95 to 10 million T cells were used, they gave some 540,000 cDNA molecules. Each CDR3 protein gets one entry after TCRdb re-called the PCR reads with MiXCR. The sample comprises 650,000 to 900,000 distinct CDR3 sequences, 46% of which are singletons, and roughly 4.9% rests with the top ten. The source material was blood. This clonotype originated in a girl aged 10 to 17 with multiple sclerosis. The V gene is TRBV5-1, the J gene TRBJ2-6; D ambiguous. The CDR3 sequence: CASSLNQQSPFSGANVLTF. The CDR3 DNA sequence: TGCGCCAGCAGCTTAAATCAACAGTCGCCATTCTCTGGGGCCAACGTCCTGACTTTC.